A single sample is the source of the 28 T cell receptor beta chains below, sequenced in a study of blood T cell repertoires in COVID-19 (dated by TCRdb to 2019 to 2021). The library was obtained by the immunoSEQ multiplex PCR assay. TCRdb obtained this table from immuneACCESS and retained in-frame rearrangements with V and J assigned. These tables miss some clones; where compared with another copy, unresolved V genes account for less than half of the shortfall, and the remainder is unexplained. The sample includes fewer than 120,000 clones, with 60% to 80% observed a single time. Around 15% of the sample belongs to the ten largest clones. Sequenced input: peripheral blood. These receptors came from a woman of 80 years or more with active or convalescent COVID-19.

The V call is TRBV5-1, the J call TRBJ2-7, with unresolved D. CDR1 and CDR2 from the germline V gene are SGHRS and YFSETQ. V lost 0 bases to trimming and J lost 6 bases, with 13 bases between them. CDR3 length equals 14 residues. CDR3 in amino acids: CASSLAPLPGEQYF. The CDR3, as DNA: TGCGCCAGCAGCTTGGCCCCCCTTCCGGGCGAGCAGTACTTC.

The V and J genes are TRBV6-5 and TRBJ1-2; D may be TRBD1 (5 bases). CDR1 is MNHEY and CDR2 is SVGAGI in the germline V gene. Deletions cut 0 bases from V and 3 bases from J, with 11 bases between. The CDR3 length is 15 residues. The CDR3 bases are TGTGCCAGCAGTTACTCCAGTAGGGGCCACTATGGCTACACCTTC. Translating it yields CASSYSSRGHYGYTF.

The V and J genes are TRBV28 and TRBJ2-2, with D hard to call. V was trimmed by 2 bases and J by 2 bases, leaving 9 bases between them. The germline V gene encodes CDR1 MDHEN and CDR2 SYDVKM. The CDR3 is 15 residues long. The CDR3: CASSLTLGNTGELFF. CDR3 nucleotides: TGTGCCAGCAGTTTAACCCTGGGCAACACCGGGGAGCTGTTTTTT.

The gene calls are TRBV18 and TRBJ1-1; TRBD1 is a possible D gene (5 bases). The V and J ends lost 3 bases and 6 bases respectively, with 14 bases between them. Germline values: CDR1 KGHSH, CDR2 LQKENI. The CDR3 covers 14 residues. The CDR3 nucleotides read TGTGCCAGCTCACCTACTGCTCAGGGCCCTGAAGCTTTCTTT. This encodes CASSPTAQGPEAFF.

The J gene is TRBJ2-1, the V gene TRBV2, with D possibly matching TRBD1 (5 bases). Trimming removed 8 bases from V and 0 bases from J, with 11 bases in between. Germline V CDR1 and CDR2: SNHLY, FYNNEI. The CDR3 runs 14 residues. The CDR3 DNA sequence: TGTGCCAGCTTCGAGACAGCCTCCTACAATGAGCAGTTCTTC. It specifies CASFETASYNEQFF.

This CDR3 reads CASRSDRTNYGYTF. CDR3 nucleotides: TGTGCCAGCAGAAGCGACAGGACGAACTATGGCTACACCTTC. The chain has TRBV6-6 and TRBJ1-2; TRBD1 is a possible D gene (6 bases). There are 14 residues in the CDR3. V was pared by 6 bases and J by 2 bases, with 13 bases between. Germline loops: CDR1 MNHNY, CDR2 SVGAGI (reference sequence).

This clone was recorded only once. V and J are TRBV7-2 and TRBJ2-5; 11 positions match TRBD2. The germline CDR1 and CDR2 sequences are SGHTA and FQGNSA. The CDR3 has 16 residues. Unmatched junction bases numbered 11, after V lost 5 bases and J lost 6 bases. CDR3 sequence (DNA): TGTGCCAGCAGCCCTACTAGCGGGAGTTCGGTGAAGACCCAGTACTTC. Protein product: CASSPTSGSSVKTQYF. The full variable domain, rest sourced from reference TRBV7-2 and TRBJ2-5, is GAGVSQSPSNKVTEKGKDVELRCDPISGHTALYWYRQSLGQGLEFLIYFQGNSAPDKSGLPSDRFSAERTGGSVSTLTIQRTQQEDSAVYLCASSPTSGSSVKTQYFGPGTRLLVL.

The genes are TRBV7-2 and TRBJ2-2, with 13 bases lining up with TRBD2. The CDR3 extends over 17 amino acids. V shed 1 base and J 5 bases; nucleotides not matched to a gene: 4. Looked up from germline, CDR1 is SGHTA and CDR2 is FQGNSA. CDR3 coding DNA: TGTGCCAGCAGCTTAGGACTAGCGGGAGGAGGGACCGGGGAGCTGTTTTTT. This sequence encodes CASSLGLAGGGTGELFF.

The chain employs TRBV5-1 and TRBJ1-1; 12 positions agree with TRBD1. The CDR3 is 16 residues long. V lost 4 bases, J lost 6 bases, and 10 bases stayed unmatched. The V gene's germline CDR1 is SGHRS and CDR2 YFSETQ. The CDR3 here is CASSKGTGGGSAEAFF. CDR3 sequence (DNA): TGCGCCAGCAGCAAGGGGACAGGGGGCGGTTCGGCTGAAGCTTTCTTT.

The rearrangement links TRBV7-3 to TRBJ1-5; D ambiguous. CDR1 and CDR2 from the germline V gene are SGHTA and FQGTGA. This CDR3 is 15 amino acids long. V lost 5 bases and J 11 bases, leaving 22 bases between the germline ends. As DNA, the CDR3 is TGTGCCAGCAGCCCCCACGGAGGGTTGGGCGCAGCCCAGCATTTT. It translates to CASSPHGGLGAAQHF.

This rearrangement joins TRBV5-1 to TRBJ2-2; 9 nucleotides agree with TRBD2. CDR3 size: 14 residues. V lost 5 bases, J lost 4 bases, and 3 bases stayed unmatched. Germline V lookup: CDR1 SGHRS, CDR2 YFSETQ. CDR3 amino acids: CASRRREGTGELFF. The CDR3 coding sequence is TGCGCCAGCAGACGGCGGGAGGGCACCGGGGAGCTGTTTTTT. The variable domain in full, completed from reference TRBV5-1 and TRBJ2-2, reads KAGVTQTPRYLIKTRGQQVTLSCSPISGHRSVSWYQQTPGQGLQFLFEYFSETQRNKGNFPGRFSGRQFSNSRSEMNVSTLELGDSALYLCASRRREGTGELFFGEGSRLTVL.

V gene TRBV24-1 combines with J gene TRBJ2-1; D perhaps matches TRBD2 (7 bases). This CDR3 contains 16 residues. The germline V gene encodes CDR1 KGHDR and CDR2 SFDVKD. Trimming left V 7 bases short and J 5 bases short, with 20 bases between. Written as DNA, the CDR3 is TGTGCCACCAGCCGAGGGGGGAGGGCGTTCGACAATGAGCAGTTCTTC. Translating gives CATSRGGRAFDNEQFF.

The gene calls are TRBV10-1 and TRBJ2-1; 7 positions match TRBD1. Germline lookup yields CDR1 WNHNN and CDR2 SYGVQD (reference sequence). Losses at the gene ends were 6 bases for V and 3 bases for J; bases not matched to a gene: 8. The CDR3 totals 15 residues. In DNA, the CDR3 is TGCGCCAGCAGCGAGACCGGGACAGACTACAATGAGCAGTTCTTC. As protein: CASSETGTDYNEQFF.

The V gene is TRBV16, the J gene TRBJ1-2; no clear D. The germline V gene encodes CDR1 KGHSY and CDR2 FQNENV. This CDR3 comprises 13 residues. Trimming cost V 0 bases and J 8 bases, with 10 bases left between them. The CDR3 nucleotides are TGTGCCAGCAGCCAATCGCCGAGGTGGGGCTACACCTTC. It is translated as CASSQSPRWGYTF.

The J gene is TRBJ1-2, the V gene TRBV9, with TRBD1 identical over 9 bases. With V trimmed by 3 bases and J by 4 bases, 4 bases remained unmatched. Germline V gene lookup returns CDR1 SGDLS and CDR2 YYNGEE. The CDR3 length is 14 residues. CDR3: CASSAGTGPYGYTF. CDR3 DNA sequence: TGTGCCAGCAGCGCGGGGACAGGGCCCTATGGCTACACCTTC.

This chain's CDR3 is CATSDYGATQYF. The CDR3 DNA follows: TGTGCCACCAGTGATTATGGGGCTACGCAGTATTTT. The chain employs TRBV24-1 and TRBJ2-3; tentative D call: TRBD1 (5 bases). The V gene's germline CDR1 is KGHDR and CDR2 SFDVKD. With 2 bases removed from V and 8 bases from J, the gap between germline ends came to 7 bases. The CDR3 is 12 residues long.

This chain joins TRBV14 and TRBJ2-7, with TRBD2 identical over 8 bases. Germline values: CDR1 SGHDN, CDR2 FVKESK. The CDR3 consists of 14 residues. The V segment lost 3 bases and the J segment 5 bases; nucleotides outside the gene matches: 6. Here the CDR3 DNA reads TGTGCCAGCAGCCATCTAGCGGGTGTAGACGAGCAGTACTTC. Its translation: CASSHLAGVDEQYF.

The chain employs TRBV7-9 and TRBJ2-5, with a possible D match to TRBD1 (7 bases). With 5 bases removed from V and 0 bases from J, the gap between germline ends came to 10 bases. Germline V gives CDR1 SEHNR, CDR2 FQNEAQ (reference sequence). The CDR3 covers 14 residues. In nucleotides, the CDR3 is TGTGCCAGCAGCGCGGGACAGTACCAAGAGACCCAGTACTTC. This codes for CASSAGQYQETQYF.

The chain carries TRBV4-3 and TRBJ2-5; TRBD2 agrees at 11 bases. Germline CDR1 LGHNA, CDR2 YSLEER. The CDR3 loop spans 19 amino acids. J was trimmed by 5 bases and V by 2 bases; bases with no gene match: 16. The CDR3: CASSQHPHSGRAGIETQYF. The CDR3, as DNA: TGCGCCAGCAGCCAACACCCCCATAGCGGGAGGGCGGGTATTGAGACCCAGTACTTC.

This chain connects TRBV28 to TRBJ2-5; D might be TRBD1 (6 bases). This CDR3 comprises 12 residues. The germline CDR1 and CDR2 sequences are MDHEN and SYDVKM. Trimming took 6 bases from V and 7 from J, leaving 12 bases between them. CDR3 region: CASRDRGRTQYF. The CDR3 region has the DNA TGTGCCAGCAGGGACAGAGGCAGGACCCAGTACTTC.

The chain uses TRBV19 and TRBJ2-1, with a weak D call TRBD2 (5 bases). The CDR3 contains 11 residues. V shed 7 bases and J shed 9 bases, with 10 bases lying between them. In germline, CDR1 is LNHDA, CDR2 SQIVND (reference sequence). The CDR3 nucleotides are TGTGCCAGTACCCCAGGAGGTGAGCAGTTCTTC. It translates to CASTPGGEQFF.

This clone was observed a single time. The same CDR3 arises from other DNA sequences in this sample as well. The rearrangement links TRBV7-2 to TRBJ2-1; 14 positions agree with TRBD2. V dropped 1 base and J dropped 8; count of bases not matched to a gene: 4. This CDR3 comprises 16 residues. Germline assignment: CDR1 SGHTA and CDR2 FQGNSA. The DNA for the CDR3 is TGTGCCAGCAGCTTAGTCGGGACTAGCGGGAGCCATGAGCAGTTCTTC. Translating gives CASSLVGTSGSHEQFF.

The chain joins TRBV2 to TRBJ2-4, with 7 bases matching TRBD1. CDR1 SNHLY and CDR2 FYNNEI come from the germline V gene. After removal of 11 bases from V and 5 bases from J, the junction contained 6 bases not matched to a gene. The CDR3 consists of 12 residues. CDR3 nucleotides: TGTGCCGGGACCGGGACAGAAAACATTCAGTACTTC. Translating gives CAGTGTENIQYF.

The V gene is TRBV2, the J gene TRBJ2-5, with D maybe TRBD1 (6 bases). The germline V gene encodes CDR1 SNHLY and CDR2 FYNNEI. Trimming took off 6 bases at V and 0 bases at J, with 11 bases between the two ends. The CDR3 length is 14 residues. The CDR3 DNA reads as TGTGCCAGCAGGGAAAGGACAGACCAAGAGACCCAGTACTTC. This gives the protein CASRERTDQETQYF.

The V gene is TRBV5-1, the J gene TRBJ2-5; D is perhaps TRBD1 (7 bases). This CDR3 contains 15 residues. Germline V gene sequence: CDR1 SGHRS, CDR2 YFSETQ. The germline V and J ends were trimmed by 7 bases and 4 bases, with 20 bases remaining between them. CDR3 DNA sequence: TGCGCCAGCGGAGGGACAGTCGGTCAAGGAGAGACCCAGTACTTC. Translation gives CASGGTVGQGETQYF. The full variable domain, in which reference TRBV5-1 and TRBJ2-5 provide the parts outside the CDR3, is KAGVTQTPRYLIKTRGQQVTLSCSPISGHRSVSWYQQTPGQGLQFLFEYFSETQRNKGNFPGRFSGRQFSNSRSEMNVSTLELGDSALYLCASGGTVGQGETQYFGPGTRLLVL.

The chain joins TRBV18 to TRBJ1-2, with TRBD1 as a possible D gene (6 bases). Trimming shortened V by 3 bases and J by 6 bases, and 11 bases separated the two germline ends. The CDR3 totals 13 residues. Germline V gene lookup returns CDR1 KGHSH and CDR2 LQKENI. The CDR3 DNA reads as TGTGCCAGCTCACCGAGGGGACAAGATGGCTACACCTTC. This gives the protein CASSPRGQDGYTF.

The chain is built from TRBV5-4 and TRBJ2-5; 11 bases are a match to TRBD2. The CDR3 length is 16 residues. The V and J ends lost 0 bases and 5 bases, in that order; junction bases with no gene match: 6. Germline V gives CDR1 SGHNT, CDR2 YYREEE (reference sequence). CDR3 coding DNA: TGTGCCAGCAGCTTGGGGCTAGCGGGGGGAGGGGAGACCCAGTACTTC. Protein sequence: CASSLGLAGGGETQYF.

This clone has just one count. Other DNA sequences in the sample encode the same CDR3. The chain combines TRBV2 with TRBJ1-1; tentatively, D is TRBD1 (5 bases). CDR3 length: 13 amino acids. The V gene's germline CDR1 is SNHLY and CDR2 FYNNEI. Between the trimmed V and J ends, which lost 5 bases and 5 bases, there was a span of 12 bases. The CDR3 nucleotides are TGTGCCAGCAGTTCCACCGGGGGGACTGAAGCTTTCTTT. Protein sequence: CASSSTGGTEAFF.